The entry below gives a single T cell receptor beta chain sequence along with its context. Its antigen is currently unknown. This sample is drawn from a study of cytomegalovirus exposure and HLA in healthy donors. Notes on the study in general: Per a prior analysis, the majority of TCR beta V segments were productive roughly 87% or roughly 30% of the time. Evidence from a later analysis indicated that most CMV-associated TCR beta chains looked HLA-restricted. A later analysis associated some 16,000 TCR beta sequences with HLA alleles at a 0.05 false discovery rate.

The PCR contained 60 Vbeta and 13 Jbeta primers. Here immunoSEQ multiplex PCR was the method, and the copy in TCRdb shows in-frame clones only, minus some. There are more than 150,000 clones in the sample; 60% to 85% occur only once, and around 1.5% lies in the top ten. The clonotype was recovered from a man aged 18 to 29 in good health and CMV-seronegative. Sequenced: PBMCs.

CDR3 sequence reads: CASSPGWTGFIYGYTF. CDR3 sequence (DNA): TGTGCCAGTAGTCCGGGCTGGACAGGGTTCATCTATGGCTACACCTTC. V and J are TRBV19 and TRBJ1-2, with 8 bases identical to TRBD1. After removal of 5 bases from V and 4 bases from J, the junction contained 12 bases not matched to a gene. Germline V gene sequence: CDR1 LNHDA, CDR2 SQIVND (reference sequence). The CDR3 runs 16 residues.